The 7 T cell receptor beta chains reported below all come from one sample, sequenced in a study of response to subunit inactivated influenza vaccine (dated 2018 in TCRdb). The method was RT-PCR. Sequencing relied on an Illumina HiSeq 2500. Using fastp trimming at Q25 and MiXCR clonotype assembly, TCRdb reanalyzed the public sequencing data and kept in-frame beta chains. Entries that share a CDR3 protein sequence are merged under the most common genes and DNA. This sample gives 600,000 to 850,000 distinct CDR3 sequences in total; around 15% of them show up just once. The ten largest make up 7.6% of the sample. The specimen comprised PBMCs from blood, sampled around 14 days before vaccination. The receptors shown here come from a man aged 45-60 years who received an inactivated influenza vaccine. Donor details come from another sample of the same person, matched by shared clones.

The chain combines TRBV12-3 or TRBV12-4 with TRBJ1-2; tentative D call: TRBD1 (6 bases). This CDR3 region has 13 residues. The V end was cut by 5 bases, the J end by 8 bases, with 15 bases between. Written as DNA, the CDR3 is TGTGCCAGCAGTCTTCGACAGGTGGAGGGCTACACCTTC. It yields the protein CASSLRQVEGYTF.

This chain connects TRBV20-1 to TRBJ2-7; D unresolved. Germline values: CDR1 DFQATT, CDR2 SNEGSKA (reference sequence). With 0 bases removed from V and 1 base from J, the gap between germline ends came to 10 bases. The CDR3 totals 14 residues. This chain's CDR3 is CSARDLRVSYEQYF. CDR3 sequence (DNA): TGCAGTGCTAGAGATCTCCGGGTTTCCTACGAGCAGTACTTC.

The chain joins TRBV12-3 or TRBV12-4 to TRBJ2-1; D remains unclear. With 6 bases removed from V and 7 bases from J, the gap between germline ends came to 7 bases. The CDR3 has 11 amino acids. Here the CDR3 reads CASRSWNEQFF. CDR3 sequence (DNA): TGTGCCAGCAGGTCCTGGAATGAGCAGTTCTTC.

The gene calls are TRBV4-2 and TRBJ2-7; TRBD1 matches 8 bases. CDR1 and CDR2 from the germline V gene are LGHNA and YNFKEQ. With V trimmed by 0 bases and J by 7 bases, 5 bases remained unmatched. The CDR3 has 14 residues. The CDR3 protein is CASSQDAGGREQYF. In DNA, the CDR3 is TGTGCCAGCAGCCAAGATGCAGGGGGCAGGGAGCAGTACTTC.

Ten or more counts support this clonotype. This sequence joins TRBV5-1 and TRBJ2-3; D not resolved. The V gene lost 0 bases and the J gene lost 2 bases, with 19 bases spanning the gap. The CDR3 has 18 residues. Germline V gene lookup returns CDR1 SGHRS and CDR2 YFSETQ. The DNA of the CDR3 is TGCGCCAGCAGCTTGGCATATGGGTTCTCCAGCGACACAGATACGCAGTATTTT. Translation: CASSLAYGFSSDTDTQYF. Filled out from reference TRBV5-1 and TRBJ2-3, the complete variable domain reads KAGVTQTPRYLIKTRGQQVTLSCSPISGHRSVSWYQQTPGQGLQFLFEYFSETQRNKGNFPGRFSGRQFSNSRSEMNVSTLELGDSALYLCASSLAYGFSSDTDTQYFGPGTRLTVL.

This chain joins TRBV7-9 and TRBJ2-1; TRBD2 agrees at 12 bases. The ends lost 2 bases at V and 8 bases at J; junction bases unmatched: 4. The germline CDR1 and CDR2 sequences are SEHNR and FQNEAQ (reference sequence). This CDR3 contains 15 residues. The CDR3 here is CASSLLAGGPHEQFF. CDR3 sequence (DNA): TGTGCCAGCAGCTTACTAGCGGGAGGGCCCCATGAGCAGTTCTTC.

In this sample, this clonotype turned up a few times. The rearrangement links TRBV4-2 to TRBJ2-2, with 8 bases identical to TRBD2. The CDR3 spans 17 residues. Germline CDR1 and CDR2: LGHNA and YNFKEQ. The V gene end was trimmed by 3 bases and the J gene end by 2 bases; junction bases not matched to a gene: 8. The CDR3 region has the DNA TGTGCCAGCAGCCAGCAGCCGGGGGGGTTTAACACCGGGGAGCTGTTTTTT. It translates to CASSQQPGGFNTGELFF.